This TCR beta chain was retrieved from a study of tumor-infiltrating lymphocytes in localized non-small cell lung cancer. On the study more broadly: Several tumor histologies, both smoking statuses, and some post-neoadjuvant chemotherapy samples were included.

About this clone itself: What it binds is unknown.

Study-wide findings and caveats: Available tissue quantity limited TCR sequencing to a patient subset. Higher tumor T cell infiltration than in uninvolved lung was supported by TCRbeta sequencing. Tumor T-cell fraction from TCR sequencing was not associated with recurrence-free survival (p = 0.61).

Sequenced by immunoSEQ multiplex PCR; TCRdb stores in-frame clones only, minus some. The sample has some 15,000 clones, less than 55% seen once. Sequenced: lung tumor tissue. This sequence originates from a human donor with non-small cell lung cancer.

CDR3 DNA: TGTGCCAGCAGTTACTCTTGGACGTCACCCAATCAGCCCCAGCATTTT. Its translation: CASSYSWTSPNQPQHF. The chain uses TRBV6-5 and TRBJ1-5; D not certain. Trimming shortened V by 0 bases and J by 3 bases, and 12 bases separated the two germline ends. CDR1 MNHEY and CDR2 SVGAGI come from the germline V gene. The CDR3 spans 16 residues.